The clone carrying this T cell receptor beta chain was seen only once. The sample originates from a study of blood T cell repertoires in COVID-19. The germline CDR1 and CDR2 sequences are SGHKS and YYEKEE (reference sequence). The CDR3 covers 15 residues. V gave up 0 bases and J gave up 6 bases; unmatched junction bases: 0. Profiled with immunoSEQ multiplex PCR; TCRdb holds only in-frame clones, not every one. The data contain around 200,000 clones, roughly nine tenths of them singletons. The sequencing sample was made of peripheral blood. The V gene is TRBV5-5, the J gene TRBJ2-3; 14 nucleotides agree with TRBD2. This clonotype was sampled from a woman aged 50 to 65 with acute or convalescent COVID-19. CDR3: CASSLGTSGGDTQYF. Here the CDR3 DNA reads TGTGCCAGCAGCTTGGGGACTAGCGGGGGGGATACGCAGTATTTT.